These 19 T cell receptor beta chains share one sample of origin, sequenced in a study of OX40 agonist ivuxolimab in advanced cancers. Assay used: immunoSEQ multiplex PCR; TCRdb lists only in-frame clones, some missing. The table has around 95,000 clones, around 91% seen once. Here the sequenced sample was CD4+ or CD8+ T cells sorted from blood, taken in a trial of the OX40 agonist ivuxolimab. The receptors stem from an adult with an advanced solid tumor such as melanoma, head and neck, liver or kidney cancer.

The V gene is TRBV19, the J gene TRBJ1-1; 7 positions agree with TRBD1. V shed 3 bases and J 6 bases; nucleotides not matched to a gene: 7. The CDR3 is 14 residues long. Germline CDR1 is LNHDA and CDR2 is SQIVND (reference sequence). The CDR3 region is CASSIETGSPEAFF. CDR3 nucleotides: TGTGCCAGTAGTATCGAGACAGGGTCCCCTGAAGCTTTCTTT.

CDR3 in DNA: TGTGCCAGCAGCCAAGTGGAGGGGAGGTACCAAGAGACCCAGTACTTC. Its protein is CASSQVEGRYQETQYF. The J gene is TRBJ2-5, the V gene TRBV14; a weak D match, TRBD2 (6 bases). Trimming removed 1 base at V and 0 bases at J, with 12 bases between. The CDR3 consists of 16 residues. The germline gives CDR1 SGHDN, CDR2 FVKESK.

A few counts support this clone. V gene TRBV6-1 combines with J gene TRBJ2-7, with unresolved D. CDR3 length: 11 residues. Germline V lookup: CDR1 MNHNS, CDR2 SASEGT. Trimming stripped 4 bases from V and 3 bases from J, with 4 bases between. CDR3 coding DNA: TGTGCCAGCAGTGTCAACTACGAGCAGTACTTC. Its protein is CASSVNYEQYF.

This clone showed up just a few times. This chain joins TRBV9 and TRBJ2-1, with 8 bases that match TRBD2. The V gene end was trimmed by 2 bases and the J gene end by 5 bases; junction bases not matched to a gene: 6. Germline CDR1 and CDR2: SGDLS and YYNGEE. CDR3 size: 15 residues. The DNA for the CDR3 is TGTGCCAGCAGCGTGTCAACGGGAGGGCACAATGAGCAGTTCTTC. Encoded protein: CASSVSTGGHNEQFF.

This chain connects TRBV6-5 to TRBJ2-3; 7 bases are a match to TRBD2. The CDR3 has 16 residues. V lost 2 bases, J lost 1 base, and 6 bases stayed unmatched. Germline V lookup: CDR1 MNHEY, CDR2 SVGAGI. The CDR3 region has the DNA TGTGCCAGCAGTTACAGGCGGGGGAGGGGCACAGATACGCAGTATTTT. Translated, it gives CASSYRRGRGTDTQYF.

A single count supports this clone. The V gene is TRBV5-1, the J gene TRBJ2-7; D call uncertain. CDR1 is SGHRS, CDR2 YFSETQ, per germline. Between the trimmed V and J ends, which lost 1 base and 3 bases, there was a span of 11 bases. The CDR3 extends over 14 amino acids. The CDR3 bases are TGCGCCAGCAGCTTGAGTTACAGCAGCTACGAGCAGTACTTC. Its translation: CASSLSYSSYEQYF. Variable domain in full (rest from reference TRBV5-1 and TRBJ2-7): KAGVTQTPRYLIKTRGQQVTLSCSPISGHRSVSWYQQTPGQGLQFLFEYFSETQRNKGNFPGRFSGRQFSNSRSEMNVSTLELGDSALYLCASSLSYSSYEQYFGPGTRLTVT.

The chain combines TRBV5-1 with TRBJ1-4; 7 bases fit TRBD1. V lost 0 bases and J lost 4; bases outside the gene matches: 3. Germline V gives CDR1 SGHRS, CDR2 YFSETQ. This CDR3 region has 15 residues. CDR3 loop: CASSLAGGYNEKLFF. Written as DNA, the CDR3 is TGCGCCAGCAGCTTGGCAGGGGGATATAATGAAAAACTGTTTTTT.

V and J are TRBV5-4 and TRBJ1-2, with a possible D match to TRBD1 (6 bases). Germline V CDR1 and CDR2: SGHNT, YYREEE (reference sequence). The CDR3 consists of 14 residues. V lost 4 bases and J lost 7, with 17 bases in between. The CDR3 sequence is CASSPEQGSGGYTF. The CDR3 region has the DNA TGTGCCAGCAGCCCGGAACAGGGATCGGGTGGCTACACCTTC.

The chain couples TRBV14 to TRBJ2-1, with D uncertain. CDR3 length: 13 amino acids. V was cut by 1 base and J by 10 bases, with 11 bases left in between. Germline V gene data show CDR1 as SGHDN and CDR2 as FVKESK. The CDR3 DNA reads as TGTGCCAGCAGCCAAGGGTTAGGGTTAGAGCAGTTCTTC. The encoded protein is CASSQGLGLEQFF.

The V gene is TRBV6-1, the J gene TRBJ2-1; 7 nucleotides match TRBD2. The CDR3 runs to 15 residues. Germline CDR1 is MNHNS and CDR2 is SASEGT. V was clipped by 5 bases and J by 8 bases; unmatched bases: 12. In DNA form, the CDR3 reads TGTGCCAGCAGTACGACAGCGGGACGGGGGGATGAGCAGTTCTTC. Translated: CASSTTAGRGDEQFF.

The gene calls are TRBV6-1 and TRBJ2-4, with 8 nucleotides matching TRBD2. This CDR3 comprises 16 residues. Germline-derived CDR1 and CDR2 are MNHNS and SASEGT. The trim removed 2 bases at V and 6 bases at J, leaving 9 bases unmatched. This CDR3 reads CASSERRAGAGNIQYF. CDR3 coding DNA: TGTGCCAGCAGTGAACGCCGAGCGGGAGCAGGAAACATTCAGTACTTC.

This clone is a singleton in its sample. This chain joins TRBV5-1 and TRBJ2-1; 14 nucleotides align to TRBD2. The CDR3 sequence is 19 residues long. V dropped 1 base and J dropped 1; count of bases not matched to a gene: 7. Germline V gene sequence: CDR1 SGHRS, CDR2 YFSETQ. The CDR3 loop reads CASSLSWGTSGRSYNEQFF. The CDR3 DNA follows: TGCGCCAGCAGCTTGAGTTGGGGGACTAGCGGGAGATCCTACAATGAGCAGTTCTTC.

The chain uses TRBV5-1 and TRBJ1-1, with D possibly TRBD1 on 5 matching bases. Trimming took 0 bases from V and 1 from J, leaving 10 bases between them. In germline, CDR1 is SGHRS, CDR2 YFSETQ. There are 15 residues in the CDR3. The CDR3 DNA sequence: TGCGCCAGCAGCTTGGGAGGACACTGGAACACTGAAGCTTTCTTT. It encodes CASSLGGHWNTEAFF.

This clone was counted a single time. The V and J genes are TRBV4-1 and TRBJ2-7, with 9 bases matching TRBD2. The CDR3 length is 18 residues. V was clipped by 0 bases and J by 7 bases; unmatched bases: 16. The germline CDR1 and CDR2 sequences are MGHRA and YSYEKL. The CDR3 coding sequence is TGCGCCAGCAGCCAAGATCTGGCTGGGCGGGGGGGCTTGGGAGAGCAGTACTTC. It translates to CASSQDLAGRGGLGEQYF.

The chain employs TRBV30 and TRBJ2-7, with 9 bases matching TRBD2. V was pared by 4 bases and J by 2 bases, with 12 bases of the junction left unmatched. The CDR3 contains 16 residues. The germline V gene has CDR1 GTSNPN and CDR2 SVGIG (reference sequence). The CDR3 coding sequence is TGTGCCTGGAAGGTTGCTGGGCGGGAGGGCCCCTACGAGCAGTACTTC. It encodes CAWKVAGREGPYEQYF. The whole variable domain, filled in from reference TRBV30 and TRBJ2-7, reads SQTIHQWPATLVQPVGSPLSLECTVEGTSNPNLYWYRQAAGRGLQLLFYSVGIGQISSEVPQNLSASRPQDRQFILSSKKLLLSDSGFYLCAWKVAGREGPYEQYFGPGTRLTVT.

This clone has a single count. The chain has TRBV2 and TRBJ2-7; 12 bases fit TRBD1. Germline V gene sequence: CDR1 SNHLY, CDR2 FYNNEI. This CDR3 is built from 16 residues. J gave up 0 bases and V 8 bases, and 8 bases lay outside the gene matches. CDR3 sequence (DNA): TGTGCCAGCGGGGACAGGGGGCATCCTGCCTCCTACGAGCAGTACTTC. This translates into CASGDRGHPASYEQYF.

This clone was observed a few times. This sequence joins TRBV18 and TRBJ1-5; no firm D call. V lost 6 bases, J lost 4 bases, and 13 bases lay in between. Germline V gives CDR1 KGHSH, CDR2 LQKENI. The CDR3 is made up of 14 amino acids. This chain's CDR3 is CASSLSPMNQPQHF. The CDR3 DNA reads as TGTGCCAGCTCCCTCTCTCCTATGAATCAGCCCCAGCATTTT. The full variable domain, its missing parts supplied by reference TRBV18 and TRBJ1-5, is NAGVMQNPRHLVRRRGQEARLRCSPMKGHSHVYWYRQLPEEGLKFMVYLQKENIIDESGMPKERFSAEFPKEGPSILRIQQVVRGDSAAYFCASSLSPMNQPQHFGDGTRLSIL.

The chain has TRBV5-1 and TRBJ2-7; 9 bases align to TRBD1. The CDR3 contains 18 residues. Germline V CDR1 and CDR2: SGHRS, YFSETQ. V lost 1 base to trimming and J lost 2 bases; unmatched junction nucleotides: 13. CDR3 sequence reads: CASSLTRTGEVRAYEQYF. In DNA, the CDR3 is TGCGCCAGCAGCTTGACCAGGACAGGGGAGGTTCGGGCCTACGAGCAGTACTTC. Supplemented by reference TRBV5-1 and TRBJ2-7, the full variable domain reads KAGVTQTPRYLIKTRGQQVTLSCSPISGHRSVSWYQQTPGQGLQFLFEYFSETQRNKGNFPGRFSGRQFSNSRSEMNVSTLELGDSALYLCASSLTRTGEVRAYEQYFGPGTRLTVT.

This clone is a singleton in its sample. The V and J genes are TRBV5-1 and TRBJ2-2; possibly TRBD1 for D (6 bases). V was clipped by 4 bases and J by 1 base, with 11 bases between them. This CDR3 comprises 15 residues. Germline CDR1 SGHRS, CDR2 YFSETQ. CDR3 residues: CASSEVGGNTGELFF. CDR3 coding DNA: TGCGCCAGCAGCGAAGTAGGGGGGAACACCGGGGAGCTGTTTTTT.